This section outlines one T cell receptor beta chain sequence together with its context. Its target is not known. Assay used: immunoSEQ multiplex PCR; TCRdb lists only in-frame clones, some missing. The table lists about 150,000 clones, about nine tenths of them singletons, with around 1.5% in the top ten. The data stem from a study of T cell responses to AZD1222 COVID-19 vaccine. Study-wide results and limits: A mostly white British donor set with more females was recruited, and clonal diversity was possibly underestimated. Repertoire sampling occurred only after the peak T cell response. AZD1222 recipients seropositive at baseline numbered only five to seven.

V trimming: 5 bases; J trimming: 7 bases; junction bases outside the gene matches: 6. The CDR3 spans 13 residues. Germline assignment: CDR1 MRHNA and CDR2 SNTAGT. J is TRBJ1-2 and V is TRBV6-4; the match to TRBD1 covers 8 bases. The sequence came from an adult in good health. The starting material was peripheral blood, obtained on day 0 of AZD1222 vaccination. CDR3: CASSSTGGGGYTF. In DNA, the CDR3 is TGTGCCAGCAGTTCTACAGGGGGAGGTGGCTACACCTTC.